The table lists the clone carrying this T cell receptor beta chain with a count of one. These data belong to a study of cytomegalovirus exposure and HLA in healthy donors. The PCR contained 60 Vbeta and 13 Jbeta primers. This table comes from immunoSEQ multiplex PCR, and its TCRdb copy is limited to in-frame clones, with some not included. Of approximately 170,000 clones in the sample, roughly 85% were seen once. This clonotype was obtained from a man between 18 and 29 years old in good health and CMV-seropositive. The sequencing sample was made of PBMCs.

CDR3 region: CASSLLTTGGGYGYTF. CDR3 DNA: TGTGCCAGCAGCTTACTAACAACAGGGGGCGGCTATGGCTACACCTTC. V usage is TRBV7-2 and J usage is TRBJ1-2, with 9 bases that match TRBD1. The CDR3 sequence is 16 residues long. Trimming cost V 2 bases and J 4 bases; bases outside gene matches: 8. The germline V gene encodes CDR1 SGHTA and CDR2 FQGNSA.